A selection of T cell receptor beta chains follows, all from one sample in a study of beta chain features in type 1 diabetes. Clones were read by immunoSEQ multiplex PCR, and TCRdb kept only the in-frame ones, dropping some. The table has 630,000 or so clones, roughly an eighth seen once; the top ten hold approximately 0.039%. What was sequenced was naive CD4+ T cells from blood. Receptor source: a man aged 18 to 30 with type 1 diabetes. Each CDR3 is given with its conserved first and last residue. Not every row has a clone size; where given, it reads once, few, many or a size class.

TRBV29-1	few	TRBJ2-7	CSVATGTEQYF
TRBV7-9	NA	TRBJ2-4	CASSKGQGLAKNIQYF
TRBV7-9	few	TRBJ2-2	CASSSEGTGGTGELFF
TRBV7-2	NA	TRBJ1-5	CASSFNRNQPQHF
TRBV5-1	NA	TRBJ2-7	CASSLSSGTPSGQYF
TRBV2	NA	TRBJ2-3	CASSPGDTQYF
TRBV11-2	few	TRBJ2-1	CASSPGLGNEQFF
TRBV9	few	TRBJ1-5	CASSVDWGAQPQHF
TRBV6-5	few	TRBJ2-1	CASRRGREYNEQFF
TRBV5-1	few	TRBJ2-7	CASSLDSRAEQYF
TRBV28	once	TRBJ2-7	CASTTTGTAGYEQYF
TRBV5-6	NA	TRBJ2-1	CASSYLAGAANEQFF
TRBV5-6	few	TRBJ2-1	CASQVEGRPYNEQFF
TRBV6-5	few	TRBJ1-2	CASSFTGFHGYTF
TRBV27	NA	TRBJ1-2	CASRLDSNYGYTF
TRBV7-2	NA	TRBJ1-1	CASSREQGGTEAFF
TRBV6-5	NA	TRBJ2-7	CASSPAAVDYEQYF
TRBV4-3	NA	TRBJ2-1	CASSQEESSYNEQFF
TRBV11-3	few	TRBJ2-5	CASSSGLAGARQETQYF
TRBV30	few	TRBJ2-7	CAWSSNQGYEQYF
TRBV29-1	few	TRBJ2-3	CSVLGGRGRDTQYF
TRBV28	few	TRBJ1-2	CASSGLQGGYTF
TRBV20-1	NA	TRBJ2-5	CSARDAETQYF
TRBV30	few	TRBJ2-3	CAWGKGSSPSTDTQYF
TRBV27	NA	TRBJ2-6	CASRRGGHGANVLTF
TRBV30	NA	TRBJ2-7	CAWSQYRAYEQYF
TRBV7-2	NA	TRBJ1-2	CASSLAQGQAYGYTF
TRBV7-2	NA	TRBJ2-7	CASSGRTGDEQYF
TRBV19	once	TRBJ2-7	CASSTPTGGGYEQYF
TRBV5-1	NA	TRBJ2-6	CASSYGFLSGANVLTF
TRBV28	NA	TRBJ2-1	CASSWVPHYNEQFF
TRBV5-1	few	TRBJ2-1	CASSLVYNEQFF
TRBV25-1	few	TRBJ2-1	CASSESGGAVEQFF
TRBV29-1	few	TRBJ2-3	CSVAIGTSGYTDTQYF
TRBV28	few	TRBJ1-4	CASSSFRNPPLFF
TRBV2	few	TRBJ2-7	CASSPGTNYVGQYF
TRBV9	NA	TRBJ1-4	CASSPEGGTTNEKLFF
TRBV5-4	few	TRBJ1-1	CASSSILRMTEAFF
TRBV15	NA	TRBJ1-1	CATSSREQGGSEAFF
TRBV4-1	NA	TRBJ2-5	CASSHPAKEWTQYF
TRBV2	NA	TRBJ2-1	CASSSTSGRRQGFF